A selection of T cell receptor beta chains follows, all from one sample in a study of blood T cells in healthy people across ages. TCRdb analysed the 5' RACE reads with MiXCR anew, one entry per CDR3 protein. Counted here are some 1.5 million distinct CDR3 sequences, approximately 28% occurring once; the ten biggest clones make up over 7%. Sequencing used blood. These TCRs come from a young woman in good health. Each CDR3 is given with its conserved first and last residue. D genes are given only for firm matches. Clone size, where shown, is once, few, many, or a class for clones that have expanded.

j_gene,abundance,d_gene,v_gene,CDR3aa,CDR3nt
TRBJ1-2,few,-,TRBV20-1,CSTGGRVDGYTF,TGCAGTACCGGAGGGAGGGTCGATGGCTACACCTTC
TRBJ2-7,-,-,TRBV18,CASSPDRQIEQYF,TGTGCCAGCTCACCAGATAGACAAATCGAGCAGTACTTC
TRBJ1-5,-,TRBD1,TRBV6-6,CASSYDRAVGNQPQHF,TGTGCCAGCAGTTACGACAGGGCTGTTGGCAATCAGCCCCAGCATTTT
TRBJ2-1,few,TRBD2,TRBV20-1,CSARWLAGGLANEQFF,TGCAGTGCTAGGTGGCTAGCGGGGGGGCTCGCAAATGAGCAGTTCTTC
TRBJ1-2,-,-,TRBV7-2,CASSFRSPLYGYTF,TGTGCCAGCAGCTTTCGTTCGCCACTCTATGGCTACACCTTC
TRBJ2-1,-,TRBD2,TRBV12-3/TRBV12-4,CASSHWTSGGHNEQFF,TGTGCCAGCAGTCATTGGACTAGCGGGGGGCACAATGAGCAGTTCTTC
TRBJ2-3,few,-,TRBV3-1,CASSQEFSVDTQYF,TGTGCCAGCAGCCAAGAATTTAGTGTAGATACGCAGTATTTT
TRBJ1-1,-,-,TRBV5-1,CASSLGAIPNTEAFF,TGCGCCAGCAGCTTGGGAGCAATTCCGAACACTGAAGCTTTCTTT
TRBJ2-5,-,TRBD1,TRBV20-1,CSVPTGEDETQYF,TGCAGTGTTCCGACAGGGGAGGACGAGACCCAGTACTTC
TRBJ2-5,many,-,TRBV6-5,CASRAGEETQYF,TGTGCCAGCAGGGCAGGGGAAGAGACCCAGTACTTC
TRBJ2-7,-,TRBD2,TRBV11-2,CASSFPTSGRDEQYF,TGTGCCAGCAGCTTCCCTACTAGCGGGAGAGACGAGCAGTACTTC
TRBJ2-7,-,-,TRBV5-8,CASSFNTDRYF,TGTGCCAGCAGCTTCAATACCGACCGGTACTTC
TRBJ2-6,many,TRBD1,TRBV15,CATSRDRGPSGANVLTF,TGTGCCACCAGCAGGGACAGGGGACCCTCTGGGGCCAACGTCCTGACTTTC
TRBJ2-1,many,-,TRBV15,CATSRDVNEQFF,TGTGCCACCAGCAGAGATGTTAATGAGCAGTTCTTC
TRBJ2-3,few,-,TRBV3-1,CASSLSIFKQYF,TGTGCCAGCAGCCTCTCTATCTTCAAGCAGTATTTT
TRBJ1-4,-,-,TRBV6-5,CVSSSSLGQGSEKLFF,TGTGTCAGCAGCTCTTCCCTGGGGCAGGGAAGTGAAAAACTGTTTTTT
TRBJ2-7,many,TRBD2,TRBV10-3,CAISSSGSYEQYF,TGTGCCATCAGTTCTAGCGGGAGCTACGAGCAGTACTTC
TRBJ1-5,few,TRBD1,TRBV6-6,CASSYSGTANQPQHF,TGTGCCAGCAGTTACTCAGGGACAGCTAATCAGCCCCAGCATTTT
TRBJ2-7,few,TRBD2,TRBV20-1,CSASRTSGSSYEQYF,TGCAGTGCTAGTAGAACTAGCGGGAGCTCCTACGAGCAGTACTTC
TRBJ2-7,-,TRBD2,TRBV20-1,CSARVGAGGTYEQYF,TGCAGTGCTAGGGTCGGAGCGGGAGGTACCTACGAGCAGTACTTC
TRBJ2-3,-,TRBD1,TRBV7-2,CASSLRLPTGGSDTQYF,TGTGCCAGCAGCTTAAGGTTGCCGACAGGGGGGTCAGATACGCAGTATTTT
TRBJ2-5,-,-,TRBV6-5,CASSYGQSQETQYF,TGTGCCAGCAGTTACGGACAGAGCCAAGAGACCCAGTACTTC
TRBJ1-6,few,-,TRBV20-1,CSARYQGRSNSPLHF,TGCAGTGCTAGATATCAGGGGCGGAGTAATTCACCCCTCCACTTT
TRBJ2-4,few,TRBD1,TRBV11-2,CASSLEIRAGGRNIQYF,TGTGCCAGCAGCTTAGAGATCAGGGCAGGGGGCAGGAACATTCAGTACTTC
TRBJ1-4,-,-,TRBV7-9,CASSLRGVNEKRFF,TGTGCCAGCAGCTTAAGGGGCGTAAATGAAAAACGGTTTTTT
TRBJ2-5,many,-,TRBV5-1,CASSFWDIQTQYF,TGCGCCAGCAGCTTCTGGGACATCCAGACCCAGTACTTC
TRBJ2-3,few,-,TRBV10-3,CAIRTREWDTQYF,TGTGCCATCAGGACCCGGGAGTGGGATACGCAGTATTTT
TRBJ2-5,many,-,TRBV6-6,CASSYQPEGETQYF,TGTGCCAGCAGTTATCAGCCAGAAGGAGAGACCCAGTACTTC
TRBJ2-7,many,-,TRBV28,CASSWEDYEQYF,TGTGCCAGCAGTTGGGAGGACTACGAGCAGTACTTC
TRBJ2-1,many,TRBD2,TRBV20-1,CSVIPGTTSYNEQFF,TGCAGTGTTATTCCCGGGACTACGTCCTACAATGAGCAGTTCTTC
TRBJ2-7,-,-,TRBV19,CASISPYEQYF,TGTGCCAGCATAAGCCCCTACGAGCAGTACTTC
TRBJ2-3,many,-,TRBV10-3,CAISEGGTDTQYF,TGTGCCATCAGTGAGGGCGGCACAGATACGCAGTATTTT
TRBJ2-3,once,TRBD2,TRBV3-1,CASSQTSDNTDTQYF,TGTGCCAGCAGCCAAACTAGCGACAACACAGATACGCAGTATTTT
TRBJ1-1,-,-,TRBV12-3/TRBV12-4,CASSFFRAEAFF,TGTGCCAGCAGTTTCTTTCGTGCTGAAGCTTTCTTT
TRBJ2-1,many,-,TRBV4-3,CASSQDDGSVSYNEQFF,TGCGCCAGCAGCCAAGATGACGGGAGTGTGAGTTACAATGAGCAGTTCTTC
TRBJ1-6,-,-,TRBV28,CASSFTGALSPLHF,TGTGCCAGCAGTTTCACAGGAGCGTTGTCACCCCTCCACTTT
TRBJ2-5,many,TRBD2,TRBV4-3,CASSQDGRPEETQYF,TGCGCCAGCAGCCAAGACGGGAGGCCGGAAGAGACCCAGTACTTC
TRBJ2-1,many,-,TRBV28,CASIPHGVINEQFF,TGTGCCAGCATCCCCCATGGTGTTATCAATGAGCAGTTCTTC
TRBJ1-1,few,-,TRBV28,CASSLTGISAEAFF,TGTGCCAGCAGCTTAACAGGGATTAGCGCTGAAGCTTTCTTT
TRBJ2-3,few,-,TRBV5-1,CASSSARAYADTQYF,TGCGCCAGCAGCTCGGCTAGGGCCTACGCAGATACGCAGTATTTT
TRBJ1-1,-,-,TRBV10-3,CAISEAGSITEAFF,TGTGCCATCAGTGAGGCAGGGAGTATCACTGAAGCTTTCTTT
TRBJ1-1,-,TRBD1,TRBV6-5,CASSYPGTEHPEAFF,TGTGCCAGCAGTTACCCCGGGACAGAGCACCCCGAAGCTTTCTTT
TRBJ1-2,many,-,TRBV29-1,CSADSPAQGYTF,TGCAGCGCTGATTCTCCCGCGCAAGGCTACACCTTC
TRBJ2-1,-,TRBD2,TRBV2,CASRVSSGNNEQFF,TGTGCCAGCAGGGTTAGTAGCGGGAACAATGAGCAGTTCTTC
TRBJ2-5,few,TRBD2,TRBV6-6,CASNQRGGQETQYF,TGTGCCAGCAATCAGCGGGGGGGCCAAGAGACCCAGTACTTC
TRBJ2-4,-,TRBD1,TRBV27,CASRGDRDPWGKNIQYF,TGTGCCAGCAGGGGGGACAGGGACCCCTGGGGCAAAAACATTCAGTACTTC
TRBJ1-2,few,-,TRBV12-3/TRBV12-4,CASRPTGRGSYTF,TGTGCCAGCAGACCTACAGGGAGGGGGAGCTACACCTTC
TRBJ1-2,-,-,TRBV28,CASSFRQFYGYTF,TGTGCCAGCAGTTTCAGACAGTTCTATGGCTACACCTTC
TRBJ1-5,few,-,TRBV28,CASSFGQVGNQPQHF,TGTGCCAGCAGTTTTGGGCAGGTGGGCAATCAGCCCCAGCATTTT